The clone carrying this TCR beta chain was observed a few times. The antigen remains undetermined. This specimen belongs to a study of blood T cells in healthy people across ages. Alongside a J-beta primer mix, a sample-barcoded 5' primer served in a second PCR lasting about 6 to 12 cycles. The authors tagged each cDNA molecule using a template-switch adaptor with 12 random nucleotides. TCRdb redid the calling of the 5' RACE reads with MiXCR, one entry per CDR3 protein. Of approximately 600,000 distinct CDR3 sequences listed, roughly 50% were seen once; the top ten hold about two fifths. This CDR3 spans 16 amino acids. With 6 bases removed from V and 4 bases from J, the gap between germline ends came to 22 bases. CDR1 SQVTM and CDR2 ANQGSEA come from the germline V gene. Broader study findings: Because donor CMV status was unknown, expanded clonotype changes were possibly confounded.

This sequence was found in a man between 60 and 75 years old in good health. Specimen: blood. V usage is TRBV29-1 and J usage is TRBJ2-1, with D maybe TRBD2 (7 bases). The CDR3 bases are TGCAGCGTCGTACCATGGGAGGGGGACATTTACAATGAGCAGTTCTTC. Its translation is CSVVPWEGDIYNEQFF.